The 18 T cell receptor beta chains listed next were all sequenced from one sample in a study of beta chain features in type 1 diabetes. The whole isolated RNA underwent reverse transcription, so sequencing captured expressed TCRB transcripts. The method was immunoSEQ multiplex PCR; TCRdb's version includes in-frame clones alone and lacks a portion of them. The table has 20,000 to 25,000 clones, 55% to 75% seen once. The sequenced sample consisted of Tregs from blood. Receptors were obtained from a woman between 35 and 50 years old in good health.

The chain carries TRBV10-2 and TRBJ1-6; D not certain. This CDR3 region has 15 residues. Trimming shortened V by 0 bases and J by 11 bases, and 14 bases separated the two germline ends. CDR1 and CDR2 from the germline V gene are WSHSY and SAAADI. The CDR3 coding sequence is TGCGCCAGCAGTGAGTCTCCCGGACTGGATGCACCCCTCCACTTT. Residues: CASSESPGLDAPLHF.

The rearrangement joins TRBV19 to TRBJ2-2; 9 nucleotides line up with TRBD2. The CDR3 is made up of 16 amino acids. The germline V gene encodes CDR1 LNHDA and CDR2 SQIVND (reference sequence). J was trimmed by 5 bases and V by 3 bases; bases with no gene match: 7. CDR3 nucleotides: TGTGCCAGTAGTATGGTAGCGGGGGCCCGTACCGGGGAGCTGTTTTTT. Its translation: CASSMVAGARTGELFF.

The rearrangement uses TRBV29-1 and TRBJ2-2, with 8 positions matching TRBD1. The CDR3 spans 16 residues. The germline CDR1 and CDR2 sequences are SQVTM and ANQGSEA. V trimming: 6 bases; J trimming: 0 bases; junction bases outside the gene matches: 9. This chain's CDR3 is CSVQGARGPNTGELFF. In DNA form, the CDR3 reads TGCAGCGTCCAGGGGGCGCGGGGACCGAACACCGGGGAGCTGTTTTTT.

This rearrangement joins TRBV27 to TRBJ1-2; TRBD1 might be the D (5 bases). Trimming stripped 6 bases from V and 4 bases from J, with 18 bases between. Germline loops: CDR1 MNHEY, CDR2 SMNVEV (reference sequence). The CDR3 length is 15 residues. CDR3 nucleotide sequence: TGTGCCAGCAGCTTACTGTGGGGCGGGGGCTATGGCTACACCTTC. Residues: CASSLLWGGGYGYTF.

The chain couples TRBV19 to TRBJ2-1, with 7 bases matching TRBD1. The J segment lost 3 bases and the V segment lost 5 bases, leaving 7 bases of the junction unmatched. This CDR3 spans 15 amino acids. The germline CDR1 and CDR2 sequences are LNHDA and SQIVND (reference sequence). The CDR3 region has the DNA TGTGCCAGTAGTCTCTCGTCAGGGGGCTACAATGAGCAGTTCTTC. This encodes CASSLSSGGYNEQFF.

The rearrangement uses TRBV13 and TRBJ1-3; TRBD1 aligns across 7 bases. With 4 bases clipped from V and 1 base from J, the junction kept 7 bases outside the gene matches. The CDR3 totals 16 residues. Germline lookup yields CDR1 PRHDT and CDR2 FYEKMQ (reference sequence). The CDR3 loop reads CASSSTGSTSGNTIYF. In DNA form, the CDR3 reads TGTGCCAGCAGCTCGACAGGGTCAACATCTGGAAACACCATATATTTT. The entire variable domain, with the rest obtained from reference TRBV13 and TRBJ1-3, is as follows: AAGVIQSPRHLIKEKRETATLKCYPIPRHDTVYWYQQGPGQDPQFLISFYEKMQSDKGSIPDRFSAQQFSDYHSELNMSSLELGDSALYFCASSSTGSTSGNTIYFGEGSWLTVV.

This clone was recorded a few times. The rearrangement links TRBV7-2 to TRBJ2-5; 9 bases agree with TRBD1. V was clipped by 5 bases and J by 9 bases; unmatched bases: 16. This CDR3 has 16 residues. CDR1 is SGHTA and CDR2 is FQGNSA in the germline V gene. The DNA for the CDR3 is TGTGCCAGCAGCCCTTTTCGGGGGGACAGGGATAGGCCCCAGTACTTC. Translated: CASSPFRGDRDRPQYF.

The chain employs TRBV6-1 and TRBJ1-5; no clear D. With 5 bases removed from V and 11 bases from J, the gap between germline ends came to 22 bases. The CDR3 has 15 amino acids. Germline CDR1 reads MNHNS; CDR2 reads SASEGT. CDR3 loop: CASSFNQRVLGAQHF. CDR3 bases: TGTGCCAGCAGTTTTAACCAGAGAGTTCTCGGGGCCCAGCATTTT.

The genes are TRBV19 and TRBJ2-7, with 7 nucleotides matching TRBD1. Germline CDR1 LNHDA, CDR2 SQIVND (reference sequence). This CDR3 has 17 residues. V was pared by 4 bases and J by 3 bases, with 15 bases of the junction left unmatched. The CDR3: CASSRSLGQHPLYEQYF. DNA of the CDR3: TGTGCCAGTAGTAGGTCCCTGGGACAGCATCCCCTCTACGAGCAGTACTTC.

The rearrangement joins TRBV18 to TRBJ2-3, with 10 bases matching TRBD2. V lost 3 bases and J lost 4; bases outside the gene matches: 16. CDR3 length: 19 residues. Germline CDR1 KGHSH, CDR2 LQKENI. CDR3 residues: CASSPLAQKRGGLSDTQYF. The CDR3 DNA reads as TGTGCCAGCTCACCCCTCGCCCAGAAGCGGGGGGGCCTTTCAGATACGCAGTATTTT.

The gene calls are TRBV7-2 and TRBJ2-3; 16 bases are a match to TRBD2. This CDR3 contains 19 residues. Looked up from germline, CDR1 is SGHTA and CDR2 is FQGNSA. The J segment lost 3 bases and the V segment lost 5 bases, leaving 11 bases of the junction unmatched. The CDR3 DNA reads TGTGCCAGCAGCAAGACCGGGACTAGCGGGGGGGCCGAGACAGATACGCAGTATTTT. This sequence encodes CASSKTGTSGGAETDTQYF.

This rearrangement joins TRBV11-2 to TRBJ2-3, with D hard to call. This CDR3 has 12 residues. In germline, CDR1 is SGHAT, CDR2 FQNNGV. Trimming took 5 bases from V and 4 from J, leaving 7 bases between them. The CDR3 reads CASSPQADTQYF. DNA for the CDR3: TGTGCCAGCAGCCCCCAGGCAGATACGCAGTATTTT. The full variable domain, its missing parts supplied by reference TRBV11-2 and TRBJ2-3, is EAGVAQSPRYKIIEKRQSVAFWCNPISGHATLYWYQQILGQGPKLLIQFQNNGVVDDSQLPKDRFSAERLKGVDSTLKIQPAKLEDSAVYLCASSPQADTQYFGPGTRLTVL.

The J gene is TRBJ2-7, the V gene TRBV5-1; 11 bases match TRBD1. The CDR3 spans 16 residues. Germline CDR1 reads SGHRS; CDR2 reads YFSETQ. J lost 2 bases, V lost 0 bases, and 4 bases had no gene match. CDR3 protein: CASSLGGTGGAYEQYF. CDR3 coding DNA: TGCGCCAGCAGCTTGGGCGGGACAGGGGGGGCCTACGAGCAGTACTTC. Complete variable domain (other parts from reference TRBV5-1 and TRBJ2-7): KAGVTQTPRYLIKTRGQQVTLSCSPISGHRSVSWYQQTPGQGLQFLFEYFSETQRNKGNFPGRFSGRQFSNSRSEMNVSTLELGDSALYLCASSLGGTGGAYEQYFGPGTRLTVT.

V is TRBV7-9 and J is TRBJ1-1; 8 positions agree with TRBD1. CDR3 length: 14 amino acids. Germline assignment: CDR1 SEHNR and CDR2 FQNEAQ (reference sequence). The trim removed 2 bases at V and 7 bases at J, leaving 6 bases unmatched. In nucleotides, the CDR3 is TGTGCCAGCAGCTTATCAGGGGGCACGGTTGAAGCTTTCTTT. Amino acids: CASSLSGGTVEAFF. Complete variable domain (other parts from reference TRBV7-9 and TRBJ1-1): DTGVSQNPRHKITKRGQNVTFRCDPISEHNRLYWYRQTLGQGPEFLTYFQNEAQLEKSRLLSDRFSAERPKGSFSTLEIQRTEQGDSAMYLCASSLSGGTVEAFFGQGTRLTVV.

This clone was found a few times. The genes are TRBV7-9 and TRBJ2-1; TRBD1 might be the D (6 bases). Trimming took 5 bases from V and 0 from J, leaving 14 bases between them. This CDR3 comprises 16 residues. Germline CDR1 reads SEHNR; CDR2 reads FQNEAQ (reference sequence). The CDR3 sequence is CASSRQTGASYNEQFF. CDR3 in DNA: TGTGCCAGCAGCCGACAGACAGGCGCCTCCTACAATGAGCAGTTCTTC.

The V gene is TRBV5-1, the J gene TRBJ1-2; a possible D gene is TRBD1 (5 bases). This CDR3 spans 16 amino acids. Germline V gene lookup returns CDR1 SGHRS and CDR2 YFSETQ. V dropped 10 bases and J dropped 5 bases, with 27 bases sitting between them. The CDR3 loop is CASREGLTTFLYGYTF. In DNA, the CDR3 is TGCGCCTCCAGGGAGGGGCTAACAACTTTCTTATATGGCTACACCTTC.

In nucleotides, the CDR3 is TGCGCCAGCAGCTTGGGACTACAGGGTTTCGGCTACGAGCAGTACTTC. It specifies CASSLGLQGFGYEQYF. V is TRBV5-1 and J is TRBJ2-7, with a tentative D call TRBD1 (6 bases). CDR3 length equals 16 residues. Between the trimmed V and J ends, which lost 0 bases and 3 bases, there was a span of 16 bases. Germline CDR1 SGHRS, CDR2 YFSETQ.

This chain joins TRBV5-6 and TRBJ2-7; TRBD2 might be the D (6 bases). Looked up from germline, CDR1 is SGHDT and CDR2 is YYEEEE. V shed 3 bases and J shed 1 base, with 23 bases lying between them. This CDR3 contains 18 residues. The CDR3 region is CASSSQVGAEGYSYEQYF. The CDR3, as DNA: TGTGCCAGCAGCTCCCAGGTCGGGGCGGAGGGGTATTCCTACGAGCAGTACTTC.